The 20 T cell receptor beta chains below come from one sample, sequenced in a study of cytomegalovirus exposure and HLA in healthy donors. PCR amplification relied on 60 Vbeta primers (plus 13 Jbeta primers). Here immunoSEQ multiplex PCR was the method, and the copy in TCRdb shows in-frame clones only, minus some. The repertoire includes 80,000 to 100,000 clones, 73% of them detected once, and roughly 3.5% sits in the top ten. Sequencing was done on a sample of PBMCs. The receptors here all came from a man between 35 and 55 years old in good health and CMV-seronegative.

This chain connects TRBV6-5 to TRBJ2-7; D ambiguous. Germline V lookup: CDR1 MNHEY, CDR2 SVGAGI. The CDR3 is 13 amino acids. V was clipped by 0 bases and J by 4 bases, with 7 bases between them. The CDR3 reads CASSYSHQYEQYF. For the CDR3, the DNA is TGTGCCAGCAGTTACTCGCATCAGTACGAGCAGTACTTC.

J is TRBJ1-5 and V is TRBV10-3; the D gene is possibly TRBD1 (6 bases). V was cut by 2 bases and J by 5 bases, with 10 bases left in between. The CDR3 has 14 amino acids. Germline V CDR1 and CDR2: ENHRY, SYGVKD. The CDR3 bases are TGTGCCATCAGTGAGAACAGGGTTTATCAGCCCCAGCATTTT. Protein: CAISENRVYQPQHF.

The chain combines TRBV27 with TRBJ2-7, with D unclear. V dropped 5 bases and J dropped 6 bases, with 17 bases sitting between them. The length of the CDR3 is 14 residues. The V gene's germline CDR1 is MNHEY and CDR2 SMNVEV (reference sequence). The CDR3 DNA reads as TGTGCCAGCAGTCCGACACCCTGGTGGTCCGAGCAGTACTTC. Amino acid sequence: CASSPTPWWSEQYF.

This sequence joins TRBV18 and TRBJ1-2, with D maybe TRBD1 (6 bases). The V end was cut by 1 base, the J end by 7 bases, with 19 bases between. CDR3 length: 16 amino acids. The germline V gene has CDR1 KGHSH and CDR2 LQKENI. CDR3 loop: CASSPLHGTSGGGYTF. Written as DNA, the CDR3 is TGTGCCAGCTCACCACTTCACGGGACATCCGGAGGTGGCTACACCTTC.

CDR3 DNA sequence: TGTGCCAGCTCCCTCCGGCAGATAGGGGCAGATACGCAGTATTTT. It yields the protein CASSLRQIGADTQYF. This sequence joins TRBV11-2 and TRBJ2-3; perhaps TRBD1 as D (5 bases). With 8 bases removed from V and 4 bases from J, the gap between germline ends came to 19 bases. Germline lookup yields CDR1 SGHAT and CDR2 FQNNGV. This CDR3 region has 15 residues.

This clone was counted a single time. The rearrangement links TRBV2 to TRBJ1-1; TRBD1 aligns across 7 bases. This CDR3 spans 14 amino acids. Germline V gives CDR1 SNHLY, CDR2 FYNNEI. V lost 7 bases to trimming and J lost 0 bases; unmatched junction nucleotides: 5. CDR3 coding DNA: TGTGCCAGCAATCGACAGGGATTGAACACTGAAGCTTTCTTT. Amino acid sequence: CASNRQGLNTEAFF.

The chain has TRBV9 and TRBJ1-1; 7 bases line up with TRBD1. CDR1 SGDLS and CDR2 YYNGEE come from the germline V gene. The CDR3 loop spans 15 amino acids. The V segment lost 0 bases and the J segment 0 bases; nucleotides outside the gene matches: 2. Here the CDR3 DNA reads TGTGCCAGCAGCGTAGGGGGACAGCTGAACACTGAAGCTTTCTTT. Amino acids: CASSVGGQLNTEAFF.

The chain has TRBV28 and TRBJ2-2; D ambiguous. CDR3 length equals 13 residues. CDR1 is MDHEN and CDR2 is SYDVKM in the germline V gene. The DNA for the CDR3 is TGTGCTGTCGTGAGCCCCCACACCGGGGAGCTGTTTTTT. As protein: CAVVSPHTGELFF.

The chain couples TRBV5-1 to TRBJ1-6; D is undetermined. V was trimmed by 0 bases and J by 8 bases, leaving 12 bases between them. Germline CDR1 and CDR2: SGHRS and YFSETQ. CDR3 size: 15 residues. CDR3 protein: CASSLAGTVYSPLHF. The CDR3 nucleotides read TGCGCCAGCAGCTTGGCCGGTACCGTCTATTCACCCCTCCACTTT.

The chain is built from TRBV2 and TRBJ1-5; perhaps TRBD1 as D (5 bases). In germline, CDR1 is SNHLY, CDR2 FYNNEI. The CDR3 sequence is 13 residues long. V shed 8 bases and J shed 0 bases, with 8 bases lying between them. The CDR3 DNA reads as TGTGCCAGCCGCAGGGATAGCAATCAGCCCCAGCATTTT. This encodes CASRRDSNQPQHF.

This chain links TRBV7-2 with TRBJ1-1, with D maybe TRBD1 (6 bases). Germline CDR1 reads SGHTA; CDR2 reads FQGNSA. The CDR3 covers 15 residues. The ends were cut back, 1 base at V and 3 bases at J, with 12 bases in the middle. The CDR3 region has the DNA TGTGCCAGCAGCTTAGTCGGGACAAAGGACACTGAAGCTTTCTTT. Translated, it gives CASSLVGTKDTEAFF.

The chain joins TRBV4-3 to TRBJ2-3; D remains ambiguous. This CDR3 contains 15 residues. Germline V lookup: CDR1 LGHNA, CDR2 YSLEER. Trimming removed 1 base from V and 4 bases from J, with 12 bases in between. The CDR3 DNA is TGCGCCAGCAGCCAAGCCCCCTCCCCCCCAGATACGCAGTATTTT. Translation: CASSQAPSPPDTQYF.

The chain combines TRBV5-1 with TRBJ1-1; possibly TRBD1 for D (5 bases). Germline V gene sequence: CDR1 SGHRS, CDR2 YFSETQ. The CDR3 length is 15 residues. V was cut by 0 bases and J by 8 bases, with 17 bases left in between. CDR3 in amino acids: CASSLDWGAGSEAFF. CDR3 DNA sequence: TGCGCCAGCAGCTTGGATTGGGGCGCGGGGTCGGAAGCTTTCTTT.

The chain carries TRBV7-8 and TRBJ2-4; D gene uncertain. V was trimmed by 1 base and J by 3 bases, leaving 10 bases between them. Per the germline V gene, CDR1 is SGHVS and CDR2 is FQNEAQ. CDR3 size: 15 residues. This CDR3 reads CASSLGSTGKNIQYF. CDR3 DNA sequence: TGTGCCAGCAGCTTAGGCTCCACTGGCAAAAACATTCAGTACTTC. The whole variable domain, remainder taken from reference TRBV7-8 and TRBJ2-4, is GAGVSQSPRYKVAKRGQDVALRCDPISGHVSLFWYQQALGQGPEFLTYFQNEAQLDKSGLPSDRFFAERPEGSVSTLKIQRTQQEDSAVYLCASSLGSTGKNIQYFGAGTRLSVL.

This clone was observed a handful of times. The J gene is TRBJ1-2, the V gene TRBV7-9, with D tentatively TRBD1 (5 bases). The CDR3 runs 14 residues. Between the trimmed V and J ends, which lost 5 bases and 1 base, there was a span of 11 bases. Germline V gene data show CDR1 as SEHNR and CDR2 as FQNEAQ (reference sequence). The CDR3 coding sequence is TGTGCCAGCAGCCAGGGCTCCGGTAACTATGGCTACACCTTC. It translates to CASSQGSGNYGYTF.

This chain uses TRBV4-2 with TRBJ1-4, with D possibly TRBD1 on 5 matching bases. V dropped 1 base and J dropped 5 bases, with 17 bases sitting between them. Germline lookup yields CDR1 LGHNA and CDR2 YNFKEQ. CDR3 length: 17 residues. CDR3 sequence (DNA): TGTGCCAGCAGCCAAGCGAGGTGGGGCAGGGCCAATGAAAAACTGTTTTTT. Its translation: CASSQARWGRANEKLFF.

A few counts support this clone. J is TRBJ1-1 and V is TRBV19, with a weak D call TRBD1 (6 bases). Per germline, CDR1 LNHDA and CDR2 SQIVND (reference sequence). Deletions cut 3 bases from V and 3 bases from J, with 14 bases between. The CDR3 loop spans 15 amino acids. CDR3 in DNA: TGTGCCAGTAGTATCCAGGCAGGGGAATACACTGAAGCTTTCTTT. Protein: CASSIQAGEYTEAFF.

This chain uses TRBV19 with TRBJ1-2; D uncertain. CDR1 LNHDA and CDR2 SQIVND come from the germline V gene (reference sequence). Trimming removed 7 bases from V and 2 bases from J, with 20 bases in between. The CDR3 consists of 16 residues. The CDR3 region has the DNA TGTGCCAGTACCCCGAGCCGGACTTCTCTCAACTATGGCTACACCTTC. Translating it yields CASTPSRTSLNYGYTF.

The chain carries TRBV7-9 and TRBJ1-6; 10 bases line up with TRBD1. The V gene end was trimmed by 5 bases and the J gene end by 7 bases; junction bases not matched to a gene: 2. There are 14 residues in the CDR3. Germline V CDR1 and CDR2: SEHNR, FQNEAQ (reference sequence). CDR3 region: CASSPGQGNSPLHF. In DNA, the CDR3 is TGTGCCAGCAGCCCGGGACAGGGGAATTCACCCCTCCACTTT.

The chain employs TRBV5-5 and TRBJ1-1; D is unresolved. There are 15 residues in the CDR3. Germline CDR1 is SGHKS and CDR2 is YYEKEE (reference sequence). V was shortened by 4 bases and J by 5 bases, with 18 bases between the two germline ends. The CDR3: CASSDGPTPGTEAFF. For the CDR3, the DNA is TGTGCCAGCAGCGATGGACCTACTCCGGGGACTGAAGCTTTCTTT.